Following are 15 T cell receptor beta chains from one sample sequenced in a study of blood T cell repertoires in COVID-19 (dated by TCRdb to the early 2020s). Libraries were constructed by the immunoSEQ multiplex PCR assay. The table was pulled from immuneACCESS by TCRdb, which kept in-frame rearrangements only. Such tables lose some clones; where checked, under half of the loss comes from unresolved V genes, and the rest has no known cause. This sample comprises a few hundred thousand clones, approximately 81% of them detected only once. The ten largest make up 3.1% of the sample. Sequencing used peripheral blood. All receptors come from a woman aged 18-29 years with acute or convalescent COVID-19.

The gene calls are TRBV6-6 and TRBJ1-2; no reliable D call. Trimming stripped 2 bases from V and 0 bases from J, with 13 bases between. This CDR3 contains 16 residues. CDR1 and CDR2 (germline): MNHNY, SVGAGI (reference sequence). In DNA, the CDR3 is TGTGCCAGCAGTTACGGAGGCAGGCGAGCTAACTATGGCTACACCTTC. Its translation is CASSYGGRRANYGYTF.

V usage is TRBV6-2 or TRBV6-3 and J usage is TRBJ2-7, with 9 bases identical to TRBD1. The CDR3 is 15 amino acids. The V and J ends lost 6 bases and 2 bases, in that order; junction bases with no gene match: 8. Germline CDR1 MNHEY, CDR2 SVGEGT. The CDR3 DNA reads as TGTGCCAGCAGCGTTACGGGACAGGGACCCTACGAGCAGTACTTC. Translating it yields CASSVTGQGPYEQYF.

This rearrangement joins TRBV29-1 to TRBJ2-3, with TRBD2 matching 8 bases. J was trimmed by 3 bases and V by 7 bases; bases with no gene match: 12. This CDR3 region has 15 residues. Germline V CDR1 and CDR2: SQVTM, ANQGSEA. The DNA of the CDR3 is TGCAGCGGAACAAGCGGGAGTAAGCGTACAGATACGCAGTATTTT. It is translated as CSGTSGSKRTDTQYF.

This chain joins TRBV10-2 and TRBJ2-3, with D possibly being TRBD1 (5 bases). The CDR3 totals 16 residues. V was shortened by 2 bases and J by 5 bases, with 17 bases between the two germline ends. Germline V gives CDR1 WSHSY, CDR2 SAAADI. The CDR3, as DNA: TGCGCCAGCAGTGAGCCTACAGGATCCCAGGGAGATACGCAGTATTTT. It encodes CASSEPTGSQGDTQYF.

J is TRBJ2-5 and V is TRBV19, with 12 bases that match TRBD2. The V segment lost 10 bases and the J segment 0 bases; nucleotides outside the gene matches: 3. This CDR3 is built from 14 residues. CDR1 is LNHDA and CDR2 is SQIVND in the germline V gene (reference sequence). Here the CDR3 reads CATTSGRYQETQYF. The CDR3 region has the DNA TGTGCCACCACTAGCGGGAGGTACCAAGAGACCCAGTACTTC. Combining the CDR3 with reference TRBV19 and TRBJ2-5 gives the whole variable domain DGGITQSPKYLFRKEGQNVTLSCEQNLNHDAMYWYRQDPGQGLRLIYYSQIVNDFQKGDIAEGYSVSREKKESFPLTVTSAQKNPTAFYLCATTSGRYQETQYFGPGTRLLVL.

The chain links TRBV28 to TRBJ2-1; TRBD2 matches 10 bases. After removal of 3 bases from V and 1 base from J, the junction contained 6 bases not matched to a gene. CDR3 length: 17 amino acids. The germline V gene encodes CDR1 MDHEN and CDR2 SYDVKM. The CDR3 here is CASSFPSSGRSYNEQFF. The CDR3 bases are TGTGCCAGCAGTTTCCCCTCTAGCGGGAGATCCTACAATGAGCAGTTCTTC.

J is TRBJ1-1 and V is TRBV30; D gene unclear. The V end lost 1 base, the J end lost 7 bases, and 7 bases lay between the germline ends. The CDR3 length is 11 residues. Germline V lookup: CDR1 GTSNPN, CDR2 SVGIG (reference sequence). The CDR3 nucleotides are TGTGCCTGGAGTGCACCGAGTGAAGCTTTCTTT. This translates into CAWSAPSEAFF.

The CDR3 reads CASRPLAAQFF. Here the CDR3 DNA reads TGTGCCAGCAGGCCACTAGCCGCGCAGTTCTTC. The rearrangement uses TRBV3-1 (or the pseudogene TRBV3-2) and TRBJ2-1, with D possibly TRBD2 on 6 matching bases. The CDR3 consists of 11 residues. The germline gives CDR1 LGHDT, CDR2 YNNKEL (reference sequence). V lost 6 bases, J lost 12 bases, and 12 bases lay in between.

The chain couples TRBV6-5 to TRBJ2-7, with D hard to call. The CDR3 covers 16 residues. Germline CDR1 is MNHEY and CDR2 is SVGAGI. Trimming shortened V by 0 bases and J by 0 bases, and 12 bases separated the two germline ends. DNA for the CDR3: TGTGCCAGCAGTTACTCGTTTGGGCCGAGCTCCTACGAGCAGTACTTC. The encoded protein is CASSYSFGPSSYEQYF.

The chain joins TRBV18 to TRBJ2-7; tentatively, D is TRBD2 (5 bases). V gave up 2 bases and J gave up 1 base, with 9 bases separating them. This CDR3 spans 14 amino acids. CDR1 and CDR2 (germline): KGHSH, LQKENI. For the CDR3, the DNA is TGTGCCAGCTCACCAACCGGGAAATCCTACGAGCAGTACTTC. It is translated as CASSPTGKSYEQYF.

The genes are TRBV7-3 and TRBJ1-1, with a possible D match to TRBD1 (6 bases). This CDR3 is built from 15 residues. Looked up from germline, CDR1 is SGHTA and CDR2 is FQGTGA. Trimming took off 1 base at V and 1 base at J, with 10 bases between the two ends. The CDR3 DNA reads TGTGCCAGCAGCTTAAGTGGACAGACGAACACTGAAGCTTTCTTT. Translating gives CASSLSGQTNTEAFF.

V gene TRBV7-9 combines with J gene TRBJ1-2; TRBD1 is a possible D gene (5 bases). The germline V gene has CDR1 SEHNR and CDR2 FQNEAQ (reference sequence). V was clipped by 5 bases and J by 7 bases, with 17 bases between them. The CDR3 runs to 14 residues. The CDR3 here is CASSPEAIQGGYTF. The CDR3, as DNA: TGTGCCAGCAGCCCCGAAGCCATTCAGGGTGGCTACACCTTC.

The chain couples TRBV28 to TRBJ1-5; possibly TRBD1 for D (6 bases). V was trimmed by 9 bases and J by 1 base, leaving 10 bases between them. There are 13 residues in the CDR3. Per germline, CDR1 MDHEN and CDR2 SYDVKM. The CDR3 protein is CASFQGSNQPQHF. The CDR3 nucleotides are TGTGCCAGTTTCCAGGGGAGCAATCAGCCCCAGCATTTT.

The rearrangement links TRBV6-2 or TRBV6-3 to TRBJ1-5, with TRBD1 matching over 7 bases. CDR3 length: 18 residues. In germline, CDR1 is MNHEY, CDR2 SVGEGT. The ends lost 0 bases at V and 2 bases at J; junction bases unmatched: 10. The CDR3: CASSYSDRVLRGNQPQHF. CDR3 DNA: TGTGCCAGCAGTTACTCTGACAGGGTCCTTCGGGGCAATCAGCCCCAGCATTTT.

The chain couples TRBV19 to TRBJ2-7; 11 nucleotides line up with TRBD2. Germline V gives CDR1 LNHDA, CDR2 SQIVND (reference sequence). CDR3 length: 14 amino acids. The junction had 2 bases not matched to a gene; V was cut back by 5 bases and J by 2 bases. The CDR3 region is CASSVTSGAYEQYF. DNA for the CDR3: TGTGCCAGTAGTGTGACTAGCGGGGCCTACGAGCAGTACTTC.